Each of the 19 T cell receptor beta chains below was sequenced from the same sample in a study of somatic mutations in cytotoxic T cells in rheumatoid arthritis. Clones were read by immunoSEQ multiplex PCR, and TCRdb kept only the in-frame ones, dropping some. The sample contains 12,000 to 15,000 clones, about 89% of which appear only once. Sample: CD4+ T cells sorted from blood. The receptors here all came from a man in his 70s with rheumatoid arthritis.

The rearrangement links TRBV11-2 to TRBJ2-3, with D perhaps matching TRBD1 (6 bases). Germline assignment: CDR1 SGHAT and CDR2 FQNNGV. This CDR3 has 15 residues. Trimming pared 6 bases from V and 1 base from J, leaving 14 bases between. This CDR3 is CASSIGAGGTDTQYF. CDR3 DNA sequence: TGTGCCAGCAGTATCGGGGCAGGGGGCACAGATACGCAGTATTTT.

This clone was seen a handful of times. This chain uses TRBV30 with TRBJ1-4; tentative D call: TRBD1 (6 bases). The CDR3 length is 13 residues. Trimming pared 5 bases from V and 3 bases from J, leaving 10 bases between. CDR1 GTSNPN and CDR2 SVGIG come from the germline V gene (reference sequence). CDR3 bases: TGTGCCTGGGACAGGAGGTCTAATGAAAAACTGTTTTTT. Its protein product is CAWDRRSNEKLFF.

The chain has TRBV7-9 and TRBJ2-1; 10 bases align to TRBD2. With 5 bases clipped from V and 4 bases from J, the junction kept 11 bases outside the gene matches. Per germline, CDR1 SEHNR and CDR2 FQNEAQ (reference sequence). The length of the CDR3 is 17 residues. The CDR3 sequence is CASSPRGASGSYNEQFF. The CDR3 coding sequence is TGTGCCAGCAGCCCCCGGGGGGCTAGCGGGAGTTACAATGAGCAGTTCTTC.

The chain is built from TRBV18 and TRBJ1-5; 8 bases map to TRBD1. The CDR3 is 14 residues long. V lost 7 bases and J lost 6; bases outside the gene matches: 8. Germline values: CDR1 KGHSH, CDR2 LQKENI. In nucleotides, the CDR3 is TGTGCCAGCTGCCAGGGGGCGCGAGGTCAGCCCCAGCATTTT. Amino acid sequence: CASCQGARGQPQHF.

The CDR3 region is CASSSPTQQETQYF. In nucleotides, the CDR3 is TGTGCCAGCAGCTCCCCGACACAACAAGAGACCCAGTACTTC. This chain connects TRBV6-5 to TRBJ2-5, with D uncertain. This CDR3 is built from 14 residues. V lost 6 bases, J lost 2 bases, and 13 bases lay in between. In germline, CDR1 is MNHEY, CDR2 SVGAGI.

The rearrangement uses TRBV28 and TRBJ1-3; possibly TRBD1 for D (6 bases). The CDR3 is 16 residues long. V shed 6 bases and J shed 0 bases, with 15 bases lying between them. CDR1 and CDR2 (germline): MDHEN, SYDVKM. The DNA for the CDR3 is TGTGCCAGCAGCGCCGGGACATCTTACTCTGGAAACACCATATATTTT. Its translation: CASSAGTSYSGNTIYF.

V is TRBV6-1 and J is TRBJ1-4, with D unresolved. The CDR3 has 14 residues. Germline values: CDR1 MNHNS, CDR2 SASEGT. V shed 6 bases and J shed 8 bases, with 16 bases lying between them. The CDR3: CASRPRSREEKLFF. The CDR3 nucleotides read TGTGCCAGCAGACCCAGGTCCCGAGAGGAAAAACTGTTTTTT.

The chain carries TRBV5-1 and TRBJ2-2, with D possibly matching TRBD2 (6 bases). There are 13 residues in the CDR3. Trimming stripped 4 bases from V and 8 bases from J, with 12 bases between. Germline CDR1 reads SGHRS; CDR2 reads YFSETQ. This CDR3 is CASSAGLQGELFF. The CDR3 nucleotides are TGCGCCAGCAGCGCGGGACTCCAAGGGGAGCTGTTTTTT.

The rearrangement links TRBV18 to TRBJ2-7; the match to TRBD1 covers 7 bases. Per the germline V gene, CDR1 is KGHSH and CDR2 is LQKENI. The V segment lost 1 base and the J segment 5 bases; nucleotides outside the gene matches: 5. The CDR3 covers 14 residues. Written as DNA, the CDR3 is TGTGCCAGCTCACCACTGGGACAGAAGAACGAGCAGTACTTC. This encodes CASSPLGQKNEQYF. The whole variable domain, remainder taken from reference TRBV18 and TRBJ2-7, is NAGVMQNPRHLVRRRGQEARLRCSPMKGHSHVYWYRQLPEEGLKFMVYLQKENIIDESGMPKERFSAEFPKEGPSILRIQQVVRGDSAAYFCASSPLGQKNEQYFGPGTRLTVT.

V and J are TRBV11-3 and TRBJ2-3, with D maybe TRBD2 (7 bases). Per the germline V gene, CDR1 is SGHNT and CDR2 is YENEEA. The CDR3 has 16 residues. V was trimmed by 6 bases and J by 5 bases, leaving 21 bases between them. The chain's CDR3 is CASSKGGGGPGDTQYF. The CDR3 nucleotides are TGTGCCAGCAGTAAAGGAGGGGGGGGGCCGGGAGATACGCAGTATTTT.

The chain uses TRBV5-1 and TRBJ2-3; 9 bases map to TRBD1. The CDR3 spans 15 residues. The junction had 3 bases not matched to a gene; V was cut back by 0 bases and J by 4 bases. CDR1 and CDR2 from the germline V gene are SGHRS and YFSETQ. The DNA for the CDR3 is TGCGCCAGCAGCTTGGAGGGACAGGGACCAGATACGCAGTATTTT. Translated, it gives CASSLEGQGPDTQYF.

J is TRBJ2-5 and V is TRBV5-4; 8 nucleotides line up with TRBD2. The CDR3 sequence is 17 residues long. Germline loops: CDR1 SGHNT, CDR2 YYREEE (reference sequence). Trimming cost V 4 bases and J 5 bases; bases outside gene matches: 16. CDR3 nucleotide sequence: TGTGCCAGCAGCACCGGGGGGGGAGGGCAGAGGTGGGAGACCCAGTACTTC. As protein: CASSTGGGGQRWETQYF. Complete variable domain (other parts from reference TRBV5-4 and TRBJ2-5): ETGVTQSPTHLIKTRGQQVTLRCSSQSGHNTVSWYQQALGQGPQFIFQYYREEENGRGNFPPRFSGLQFPNYSSELNVNALELDDSALYLCASSTGGGGQRWETQYFGPGTRLLVL.

This chain joins TRBV7-9 and TRBJ2-3; TRBD2 might be the D (6 bases). Germline-derived CDR1 and CDR2 are SEHNR and FQNEAQ (reference sequence). The CDR3 sequence is 14 residues long. V lost 3 bases and J lost 4, with 11 bases in between. The CDR3 is CASSFSTGADTQYF. CDR3 bases: TGTGCCAGCAGCTTCTCGACGGGGGCAGATACGCAGTATTTT.

The chain employs TRBV11-2 and TRBJ1-6; 8 bases line up with TRBD1. Losses at the gene ends were 5 bases for V and 6 bases for J; bases not matched to a gene: 3. CDR1 and CDR2 from the germline V gene are SGHAT and FQNNGV. There are 14 residues in the CDR3. The CDR3 DNA reads as TGTGCCAGCAGCCGGACAGGGTCTAATTCACCCCTCCACTTT. Translation: CASSRTGSNSPLHF. Variable domain in full (rest from reference TRBV11-2 and TRBJ1-6): EAGVAQSPRYKIIEKRQSVAFWCNPISGHATLYWYQQILGQGPKLLIQFQNNGVVDDSQLPKDRFSAERLKGVDSTLKIQPAKLEDSAVYLCASSRTGSNSPLHFGNGTRLTVT.

The V call is TRBV6-1, the J call TRBJ1-5; no clear D. The CDR3 loop spans 13 amino acids. With 8 bases removed from V and 3 bases from J, the gap between germline ends came to 11 bases. Germline CDR1 and CDR2: MNHNS and SASEGT. The CDR3 protein is CASLQFTNQPQHF. CDR3 sequence (DNA): TGTGCCAGCTTACAGTTCACCAATCAGCCCCAGCATTTT.

The chain carries TRBV29-1 and TRBJ1-1; 7 bases are a match to TRBD1. Trimming removed 7 bases from V and 0 bases from J; junction bases left unmatched: 5. There are 13 residues in the CDR3. Germline V gene sequence: CDR1 SQVTM, CDR2 ANQGSEA. The CDR3 sequence is CSAGQVLNTEAFF. The CDR3 nucleotides read TGCAGCGCCGGACAGGTCCTGAACACTGAAGCTTTCTTT.

The chain recombines TRBV19 with TRBJ1-6, with a possible D match to TRBD1 (6 bases). Trimming stripped 5 bases from V and 9 bases from J, with 17 bases between. This CDR3 has 15 residues. From germline, CDR1 is LNHDA and CDR2 SQIVND (reference sequence). The DNA for the CDR3 is TGTGCCAGTAGTGGGGGACACCCTGGCGGTTCACCCCTCCACTTT. This codes for CASSGGHPGGSPLHF.

This chain joins TRBV27 and TRBJ1-1, with a tentative D call TRBD1 (6 bases). V was pared by 1 base and J by 6 bases, with 12 bases between. CDR3 size: 14 residues. Germline CDR1 and CDR2: MNHEY and SMNVEV (reference sequence). CDR3 sequence: CASSLFDRLSEAFF. In DNA form, the CDR3 reads TGTGCCAGCAGTTTATTTGACAGGCTCTCTGAAGCTTTCTTT.

V gene TRBV5-1 combines with J gene TRBJ2-5, with TRBD2 matching over 13 bases. Losses at the gene ends were 0 bases for V and 2 bases for J; bases not matched to a gene: 1. This CDR3 region has 16 residues. From germline, CDR1 is SGHRS and CDR2 YFSETQ. This CDR3 is CASSLGGLAGQETQYF. In nucleotides, the CDR3 is TGCGCCAGCAGCTTGGGGGGACTAGCGGGACAAGAGACCCAGTACTTC.